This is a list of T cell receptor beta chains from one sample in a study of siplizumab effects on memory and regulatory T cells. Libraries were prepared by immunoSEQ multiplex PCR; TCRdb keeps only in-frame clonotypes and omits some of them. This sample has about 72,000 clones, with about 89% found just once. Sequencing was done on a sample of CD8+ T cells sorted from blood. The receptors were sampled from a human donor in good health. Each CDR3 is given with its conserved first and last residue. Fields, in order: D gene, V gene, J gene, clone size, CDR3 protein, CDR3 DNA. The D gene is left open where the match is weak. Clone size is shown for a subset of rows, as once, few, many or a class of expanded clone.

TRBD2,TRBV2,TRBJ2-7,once,CASSETSGSLYEQYF,TGTGCCAGCAGTGAAACTAGCGGGAGCCTATACGAGCAGTACTTC
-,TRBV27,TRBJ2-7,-,CASSLGAYEQYF,TGTGCCAGCAGCTTGGGGGCCTACGAGCAGTACTTC
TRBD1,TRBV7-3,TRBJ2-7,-,CASSLTGTETYEQYF,TGTGCCAGCAGCTTGACCGGGACAGAGACCTACGAGCAGTACTTC
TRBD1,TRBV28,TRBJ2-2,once,CASRQRTGDNTGELFF,TGTGCCAGCAGACAACGGACAGGAGACAACACCGGGGAGCTGTTTTTT
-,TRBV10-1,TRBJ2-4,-,CASSESWGRAKNIQYF,TGCGCCAGCAGTGAGTCTTGGGGGAGAGCCAAAAACATTCAGTACTTC
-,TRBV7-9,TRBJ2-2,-,CASSLGWTASTGELFF,TGTGCCAGCAGCTTAGGTTGGACAGCGAGTACCGGGGAGCTGTTTTTT
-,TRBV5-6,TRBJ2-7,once,CASSLALVRYEQYF,TGTGCCAGCAGCTTGGCACTCGTCCGCTACGAGCAGTACTTC
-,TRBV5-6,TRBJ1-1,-,CASSMTPTEAFF,TGTGCCAGCAGCATGACCCCAACTGAAGCTTTCTTT
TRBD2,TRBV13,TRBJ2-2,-,CASSSGLVGGTGELFF,TGTGCCAGCAGCAGCGGACTAGTCGGGGGGACCGGGGAGCTGTTTTTT
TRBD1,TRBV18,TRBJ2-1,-,CASSSGGNEQFF,TGTGCCAGCTCGTCAGGGGGCAATGAGCAGTTCTTC